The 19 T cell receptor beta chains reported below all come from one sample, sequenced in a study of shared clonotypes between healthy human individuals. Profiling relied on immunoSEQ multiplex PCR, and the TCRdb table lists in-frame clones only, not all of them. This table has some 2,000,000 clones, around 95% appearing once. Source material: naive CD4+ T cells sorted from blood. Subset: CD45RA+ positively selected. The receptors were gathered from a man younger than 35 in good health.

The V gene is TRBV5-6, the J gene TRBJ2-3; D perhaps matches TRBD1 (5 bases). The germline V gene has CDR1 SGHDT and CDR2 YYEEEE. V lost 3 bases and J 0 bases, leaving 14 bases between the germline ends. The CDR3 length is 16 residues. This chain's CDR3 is CASSYDSHSSTDTQYF. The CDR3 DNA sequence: TGTGCCAGCAGCTATGACAGCCACTCTAGCACAGATACGCAGTATTTT. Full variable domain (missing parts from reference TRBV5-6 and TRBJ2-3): DAGVTQSPTHLIKTRGQQVTLRCSPKSGHDTVSWYQQALGQGPQFIFQYYEEEERQRGNFPDRFSGHQFPNYSSELNVNALLLGDSALYLCASSYDSHSSTDTQYFGPGTRLTVL.

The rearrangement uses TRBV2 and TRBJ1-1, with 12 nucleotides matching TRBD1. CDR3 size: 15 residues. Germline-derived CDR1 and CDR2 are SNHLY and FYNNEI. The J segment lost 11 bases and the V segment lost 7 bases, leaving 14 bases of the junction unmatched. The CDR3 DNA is TGTGCCAGCACTAAAGAGCCGGGACAGGGGGCAAGTGCTTTCTTT. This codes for CASTKEPGQGASAFF.

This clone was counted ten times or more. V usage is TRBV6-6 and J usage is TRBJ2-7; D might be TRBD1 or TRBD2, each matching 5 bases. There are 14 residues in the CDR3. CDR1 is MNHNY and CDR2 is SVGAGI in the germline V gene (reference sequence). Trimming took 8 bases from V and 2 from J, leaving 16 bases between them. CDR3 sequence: CASQGTGSTYEQYF. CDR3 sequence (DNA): TGTGCCAGCCAGGGCACTGGGAGTACCTACGAGCAGTACTTC.

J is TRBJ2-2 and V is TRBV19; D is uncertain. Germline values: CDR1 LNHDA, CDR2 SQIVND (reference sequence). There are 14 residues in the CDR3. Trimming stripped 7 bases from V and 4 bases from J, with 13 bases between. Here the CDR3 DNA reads TGTGCCAGTATCAACTACGGCACCACCGGGGAGCTGTTTTTT. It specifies CASINYGTTGELFF. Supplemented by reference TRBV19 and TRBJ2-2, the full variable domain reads DGGITQSPKYLFRKEGQNVTLSCEQNLNHDAMYWYRQDPGQGLRLIYYSQIVNDFQKGDIAEGYSVSREKKESFPLTVTSAQKNPTAFYLCASINYGTTGELFFGEGSRLTVL.

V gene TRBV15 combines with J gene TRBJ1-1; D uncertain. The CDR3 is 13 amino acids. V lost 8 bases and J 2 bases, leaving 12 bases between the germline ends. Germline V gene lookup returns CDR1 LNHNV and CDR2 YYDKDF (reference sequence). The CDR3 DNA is TGTGCCACCGCAGTCGCAGGAAACACTGAAGCTTTCTTT. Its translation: CATAVAGNTEAFF.

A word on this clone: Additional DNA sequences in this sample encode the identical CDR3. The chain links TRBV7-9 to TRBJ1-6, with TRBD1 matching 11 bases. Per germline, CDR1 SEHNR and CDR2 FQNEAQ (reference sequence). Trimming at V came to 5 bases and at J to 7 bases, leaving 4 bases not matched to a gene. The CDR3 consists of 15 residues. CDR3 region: CASSPGTGGNSPLHF. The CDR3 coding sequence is TGTGCCAGCAGCCCGGGGACAGGGGGAAATTCACCCCTCCACTTT.

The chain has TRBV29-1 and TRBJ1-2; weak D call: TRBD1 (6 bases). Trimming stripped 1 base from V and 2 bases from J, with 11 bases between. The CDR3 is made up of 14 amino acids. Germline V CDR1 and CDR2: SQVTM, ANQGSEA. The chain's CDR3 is CSVEGAGANYGYTF. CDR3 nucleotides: TGCAGCGTTGAAGGTGCAGGGGCGAACTATGGCTACACCTTC.

The CDR3 reads CASSLQPPSTDTQYF. CDR3 coding DNA: TGTGCCAGCAGTCTCCAGCCACCTAGCACAGATACGCAGTATTTT. This chain links TRBV6-1 with TRBJ2-3; D gene unclear. This CDR3 contains 15 residues. CDR1 MNHNS and CDR2 SASEGT come from the germline V gene. Trimming took off 5 bases at V and 0 bases at J, with 12 bases between the two ends.

The CDR3 DNA reads TGCGCCAGCAGCCCCTCCGCGACAGGGTTCAACGAGCAGTACTTC. Translation gives CASSPSATGFNEQYF. The genes are TRBV5-1 and TRBJ2-7, with 7 bases matching TRBD1. The CDR3 is 15 amino acids. Germline CDR1 and CDR2: SGHRS and YFSETQ. With 4 bases clipped from V and 5 bases from J, the junction kept 12 bases outside the gene matches.

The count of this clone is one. CDR3 protein: CASSGGLQGAYGYTF. The CDR3 DNA reads TGTGCCAGTAGTGGAGGGCTACAGGGGGCCTATGGCTACACCTTC. The chain couples TRBV19 to TRBJ1-2, with 9 nucleotides matching TRBD1. CDR1 is LNHDA, CDR2 SQIVND, per germline (reference sequence). This CDR3 comprises 15 residues. With V trimmed by 5 bases and J by 4 bases, 8 bases remained unmatched.

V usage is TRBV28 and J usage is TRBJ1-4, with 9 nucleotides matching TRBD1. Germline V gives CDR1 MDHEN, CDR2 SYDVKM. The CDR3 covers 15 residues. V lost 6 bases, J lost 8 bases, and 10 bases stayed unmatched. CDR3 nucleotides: TGTGCCAGCAGCATCGACAGGGGGAGAAGAGAAAAACTGTTTTTT. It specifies CASSIDRGRREKLFF.

CDR3: CASSVVAGRLTGELFF. CDR3 bases: TGTGCCAGCAGTGTGGTAGCGGGACGTCTCACCGGGGAGCTGTTTTTT. The V call is TRBV6-1, the J call TRBJ2-2; 8 nucleotides align to TRBD2. After removal of 4 bases from V and 4 bases from J, the junction contained 8 bases not matched to a gene. The length of the CDR3 is 16 residues. The germline CDR1 and CDR2 sequences are MNHNS and SASEGT.

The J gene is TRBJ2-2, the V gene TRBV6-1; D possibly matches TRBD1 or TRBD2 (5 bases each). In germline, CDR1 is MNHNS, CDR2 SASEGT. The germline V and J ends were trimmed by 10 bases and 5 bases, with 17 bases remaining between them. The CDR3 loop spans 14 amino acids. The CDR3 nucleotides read TGTGCCATCCAAATAGACTGGGGGACCGGGGAGCTGTTTTTT. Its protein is CAIQIDWGTGELFF.

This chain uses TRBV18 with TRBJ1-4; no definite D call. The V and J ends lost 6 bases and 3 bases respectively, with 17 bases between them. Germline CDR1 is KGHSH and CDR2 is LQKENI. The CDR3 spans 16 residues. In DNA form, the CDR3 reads TGTGCCAGCTCTCTGGTGGGTCCAAAGGCTAATGAAAAACTGTTTTTT. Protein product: CASSLVGPKANEKLFF.

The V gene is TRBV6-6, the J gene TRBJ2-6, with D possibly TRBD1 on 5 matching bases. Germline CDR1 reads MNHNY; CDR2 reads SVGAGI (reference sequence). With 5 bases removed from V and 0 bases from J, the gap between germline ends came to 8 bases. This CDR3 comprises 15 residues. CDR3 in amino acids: CASSPTDSGANVLTF. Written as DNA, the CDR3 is TGTGCCAGCAGTCCGACAGACTCTGGGGCCAACGTCCTGACTTTC.

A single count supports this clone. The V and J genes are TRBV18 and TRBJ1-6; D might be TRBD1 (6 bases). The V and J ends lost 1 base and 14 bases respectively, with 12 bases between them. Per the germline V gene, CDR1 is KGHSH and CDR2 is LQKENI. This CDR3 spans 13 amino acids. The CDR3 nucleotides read TGTGCCAGCTCACCACTTTCAGGGGAGGCCCTCCACTTT. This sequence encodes CASSPLSGEALHF. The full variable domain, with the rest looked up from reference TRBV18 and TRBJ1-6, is NAGVMQNPRHLVRRRGQEARLRCSPMKGHSHVYWYRQLPEEGLKFMVYLQKENIIDESGMPKERFSAEFPKEGPSILRIQQVVRGDSAAYFCASSPLSGEALHFGNGTRLTVT.

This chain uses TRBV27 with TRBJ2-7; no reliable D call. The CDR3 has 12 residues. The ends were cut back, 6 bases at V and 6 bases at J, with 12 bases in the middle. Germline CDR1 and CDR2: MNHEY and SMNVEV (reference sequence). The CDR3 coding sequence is TGTGCCAGCAGCCAGTCGGGCCTCGAGCAGTACTTC. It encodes CASSQSGLEQYF.

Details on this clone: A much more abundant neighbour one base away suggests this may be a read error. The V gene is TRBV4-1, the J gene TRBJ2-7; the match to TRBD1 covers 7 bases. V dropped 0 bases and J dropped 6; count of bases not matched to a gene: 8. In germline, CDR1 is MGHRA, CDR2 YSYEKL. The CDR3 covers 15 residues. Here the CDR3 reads CASSQDLTGACEQYF. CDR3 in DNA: TGCGCCAGCAGCCAAGATCTAACAGGGGCATGCGAGCAGTACTTC.

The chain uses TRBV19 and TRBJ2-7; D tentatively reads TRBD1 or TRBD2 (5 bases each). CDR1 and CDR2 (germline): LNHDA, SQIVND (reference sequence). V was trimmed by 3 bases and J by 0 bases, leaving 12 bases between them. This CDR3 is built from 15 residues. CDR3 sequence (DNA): TGTGCCAGTAGTATCGGGCAGGGAGCCTCCTACGAGCAGTACTTC. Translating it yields CASSIGQGASYEQYF.